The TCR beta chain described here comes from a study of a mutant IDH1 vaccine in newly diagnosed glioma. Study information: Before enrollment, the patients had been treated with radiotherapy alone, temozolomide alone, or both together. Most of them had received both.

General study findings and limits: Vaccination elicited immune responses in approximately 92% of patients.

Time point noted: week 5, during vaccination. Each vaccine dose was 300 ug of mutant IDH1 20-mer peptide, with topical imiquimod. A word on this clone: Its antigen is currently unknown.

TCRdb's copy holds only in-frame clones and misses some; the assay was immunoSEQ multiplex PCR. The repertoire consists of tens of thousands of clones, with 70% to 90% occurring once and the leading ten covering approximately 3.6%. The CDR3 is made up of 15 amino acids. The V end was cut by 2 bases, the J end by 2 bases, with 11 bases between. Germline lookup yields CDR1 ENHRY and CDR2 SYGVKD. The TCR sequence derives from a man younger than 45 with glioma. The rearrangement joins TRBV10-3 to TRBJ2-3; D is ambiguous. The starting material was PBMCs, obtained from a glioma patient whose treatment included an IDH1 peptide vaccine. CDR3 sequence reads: CAISETLTSTDTQYF. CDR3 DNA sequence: TGTGCCATCAGTGAGACTCTCACCTCCACAGATACGCAGTATTTT.